These 20 T cell receptor beta chains came from one sample sequenced in a study of Graves' ophthalmopathy and Graves' hyperthyroidism. RNA served as the template for amplifying TCR beta CDR3 regions. Second-round multiplex PCR followed a first-round RT-PCR using HTBI primers. TCRdb passed the multiplex PCR reads through MiXCR, listing each CDR3 protein once. The sample holds some 350,000 distinct CDR3 sequences, roughly 17% seen once. Sequencing input: peripheral blood. These receptors all come from an adult woman with stable Graves' hyperthyroidism.

The sample holds many counts of this clonotype. The rearrangement links TRBV12-3 or TRBV12-4 to TRBJ1-6; D possibly corresponds to TRBD1 (5 bases). The CDR3 totals 17 residues. Trimming took off 8 bases at V and 2 bases at J, with 19 bases between the two ends. CDR3 in DNA: TGTGCCAGCGTTCCTTCGGGACCGAGGACCTATAATTCACCCCTCCACTTT. It yields the protein CASVPSGPRTYNSPLHF.

This clonotype was picked up many times. The chain uses TRBV9 and TRBJ2-5, with TRBD2 matching over 8 bases. The CDR3 consists of 16 residues. Germline lookup yields CDR1 SGDLS and CDR2 YYNGEE. V shed 0 bases and J 1 base; nucleotides not matched to a gene: 5. The CDR3 sequence is CASSVDVGGAQETQYF. The DNA of the CDR3 is TGTGCCAGCAGCGTAGATGTCGGGGGGGCCCAAGAGACCCAGTACTTC.

This rearrangement joins TRBV19 to TRBJ2-4; 12 bases line up with TRBD2. V lost 2 bases to trimming and J lost 7 bases; unmatched junction nucleotides: 9. The CDR3 covers 17 residues. CDR1 and CDR2 from the germline V gene are LNHDA and SQIVND (reference sequence). As DNA, the CDR3 is TGTGCCAGTAGTATATTCCTTCTAGCGGGGGGGCTGAACATTCAGTACTTC. It encodes CASSIFLLAGGLNIQYF.

This clonotype has ten or more counts. The V and J genes are TRBV4-2 and TRBJ2-7; 8 bases map to TRBD2. This CDR3 is built from 16 residues. Per germline, CDR1 LGHNA and CDR2 YNFKEQ. The ends lost 0 bases at V and 4 bases at J; junction bases unmatched: 8. DNA of the CDR3: TGTGCCAGCAGCCAAGAAAGGAGCGGGAGTGAGTACGAGCAGTACTTC. This sequence encodes CASSQERSGSEYEQYF.

This clonotype was detected ten times or more. The V gene is TRBV5-6, the J gene TRBJ1-1; D may be TRBD1 (6 bases). The CDR3 consists of 13 residues. CDR1 is SGHDT, CDR2 YYEEEE, per germline. The germline V and J ends were trimmed by 5 bases and 3 bases, with 11 bases remaining between them. In DNA form, the CDR3 reads TGTGCCAGCAGACTACAGGGCTACACTGAAGCTTTCTTT. Translated, it gives CASRLQGYTEAFF.

The gene calls are TRBV4-2 and TRBJ2-7; 7 nucleotides agree with TRBD2. Germline V gene lookup returns CDR1 LGHNA and CDR2 YNFKEQ. V lost 0 bases to trimming and J lost 4 bases; unmatched junction nucleotides: 6. This CDR3 spans 15 amino acids. Here the CDR3 DNA reads TGTGCCAGCAGCCAAGACAGCGGGACCGCTTACGAGCAGTACTTC. Translated, it gives CASSQDSGTAYEQYF.

This clonotype was picked up many times. The chain links TRBV12-3 or TRBV12-4 to TRBJ1-3, with D maybe TRBD1 (5 bases). Trimming shortened V by 3 bases and J by 0 bases, and 9 bases separated the two germline ends. The CDR3 consists of 15 residues. The DNA for the CDR3 is TGTGCCAGCAGTTTCCGTAGGGGCTCTGGAAACACCATATATTTT. Amino acids: CASSFRRGSGNTIYF.

The rearrangement uses TRBV7-9 and TRBJ1-2, with D perhaps matching TRBD1 (6 bases). Trimming took off 5 bases at V and 1 base at J, with 11 bases between the two ends. CDR3 length equals 14 residues. From germline, CDR1 is SEHNR and CDR2 FQNEAQ (reference sequence). The CDR3 spells CASSGGAHNYGYTF. Written as DNA, the CDR3 is TGTGCCAGCAGCGGGGGCGCACATAACTATGGCTACACCTTC. Full variable domain (outside the CDR3, taken from reference TRBV7-9 and TRBJ1-2): DTGVSQNPRHKITKRGQNVTFRCDPISEHNRLYWYRQTLGQGPEFLTYFQNEAQLEKSRLLSDRFSAERPKGSFSTLEIQRTEQGDSAMYLCASSGGAHNYGYTFGSGTRLTVV.

This clonotype was seen ten or more times. The chain recombines TRBV28 with TRBJ2-7; TRBD1 or TRBD2 may be the D gene (6 bases each). V was shortened by 3 bases and J by 0 bases, with 18 bases between the two germline ends. Germline V gives CDR1 MDHEN, CDR2 SYDVKM. The CDR3 runs to 17 residues. CDR3 in amino acids: CASSFLRGDGRSYEQYF. The CDR3 coding sequence is TGTGCCAGCAGTTTTTTAAGGGGGGACGGACGCTCCTACGAGCAGTACTTC.

There are many counts of this clonotype. The genes are TRBV6-5 and TRBJ1-5; 8 nucleotides match TRBD1. The CDR3 is 18 residues long. V lost 7 bases to trimming and J lost 6 bases; unmatched junction nucleotides: 20. Germline V CDR1 and CDR2: MNHEY, SVGAGI. CDR3 in DNA: TGTGCCAGCACCAGGAATAAAATCGGACAGGGCGCAGGTCAGCCCCAGCATTTT. Translation gives CASTRNKIGQGAGQPQHF.

This clonotype was counted at least ten times. The chain carries TRBV12-3 or TRBV12-4 and TRBJ1-5; D unclear. V was clipped by 6 bases and J by 2 bases, with 11 bases between them. The CDR3 totals 14 residues. The DNA of the CDR3 is TGTGCCAGCAGCCTTCGACGGGGCAATCAGCCCCAGCATTTT. Protein: CASSLRRGNQPQHF.

This clonotype was counted ten times or more. The chain combines TRBV19 with TRBJ2-7; 8 bases line up with TRBD1. Trimming took 2 bases from V and 3 from J; bases not matched to a gene: 12. The CDR3 contains 17 residues. Per germline, CDR1 LNHDA and CDR2 SQIVND (reference sequence). DNA of the CDR3: TGTGCCAGTAGTATAATCGGGACAGGAACCCACTACTACGAGCAGTACTTC. Amino acid sequence: CASSIIGTGTHYYEQYF.

This clonotype was detected ten times or more. The chain joins TRBV12-3 or TRBV12-4 to TRBJ1-2; a possible D gene is TRBD1 (6 bases). The CDR3 runs to 16 residues. V was clipped by 5 bases and J by 5 bases, with 21 bases between them. As DNA, the CDR3 is TGTGCCAGCAGTCCCTTCGGGGTGACAGGACCATATGGCTACACCTTC. This encodes CASSPFGVTGPYGYTF.

This clonotype was seen ten or more times. The V and J genes are TRBV6-1 and TRBJ2-7; 10 bases line up with TRBD2. CDR1 and CDR2 (germline): MNHNS, SASEGT. This CDR3 contains 15 residues. Trimming cost V 2 bases and J 0 bases; bases outside gene matches: 1. For the CDR3, the DNA is TGTGCCAGCAGTGAAACTAGCGGGGCCTCCTACGAGCAGTACTTC. This translates into CASSETSGASYEQYF.

This clonotype was seen a handful of times. A junction boundary mismatches the germline segment, possibly from a read error. The chain carries TRBV5-5 and TRBJ2-5; D is unresolved. CDR3 size: 13 residues. The V gene's germline CDR1 is SGHKS and CDR2 YYEKEE (reference sequence). CDR3 residues: CASSLAVQETRYF. In DNA form, the CDR3 reads TGTGCCAGCAGCTTGGCTGTACAAGAGACCCGGTACTTC.

About this clonotype itself: The junction differs from germline at one of its ends, possibly a read error. The chain recombines TRBV5-5 with TRBJ2-7; 7 nucleotides line up with TRBD1. This CDR3 comprises 10 residues. Germline V gene lookup returns CDR1 SGHKS and CDR2 YYEKEE (reference sequence). The CDR3: CASSAGTVVF. The CDR3 DNA is TGTGCCAGCAGCGCCGGGACAGTCGTCTTC.

A remark on this clonotype: Germline and junction disagree at one end, which may indicate a read error. This rearrangement joins TRBV4-1 to TRBJ2-4; weak D call: TRBD1 (6 bases). Germline V gene lookup returns CDR1 MGHRA and CDR2 YSYEKL. The CDR3 length is 15 residues. CDR3 nucleotide sequence: TGCGCCAGCAGCCAAACAGGGTTGGCCAAATACATTAAGTACTTC. It translates to CASSQTGLAKYIKYF.

The chain has TRBV7-8 and TRBJ2-5; 10 positions agree with TRBD2. This CDR3 comprises 16 residues. Germline V lookup: CDR1 SGHVS, CDR2 FQNEAQ. J lost 3 bases, V lost 2 bases, and 6 bases had no gene match. CDR3 nucleotides: TGTGCCAGCAGCTTAATCGGGGGGACTAGCGAAGAGACCCAGTACTTC. Translation gives CASSLIGGTSEETQYF.

This clonotype has just one count. The chain recombines TRBV28 with TRBJ1-2; no reliable D call. V was trimmed by 2 bases and J by 2 bases, leaving 12 bases between them. CDR3 length: 15 residues. Germline V CDR1 and CDR2: MDHEN, SYDVKM. CDR3 sequence (DNA): TGTGCCAGCAGTTTAGCACAGCCCACGAACTATGGCTACACCTTC. This translates into CASSLAQPTNYGYTF.

This clonotype was counted many times. The V and J genes are TRBV12-3 or TRBV12-4 and TRBJ1-1; 8 nucleotides line up with TRBD1. CDR3 length: 14 amino acids. V was clipped by 5 bases and J by 9 bases; unmatched bases: 11. CDR3 DNA sequence: TGTGCCAGCAGTCAAAACCTACAGGGGGATAAAGCTTTCTTT. Translation: CASSQNLQGDKAFF.